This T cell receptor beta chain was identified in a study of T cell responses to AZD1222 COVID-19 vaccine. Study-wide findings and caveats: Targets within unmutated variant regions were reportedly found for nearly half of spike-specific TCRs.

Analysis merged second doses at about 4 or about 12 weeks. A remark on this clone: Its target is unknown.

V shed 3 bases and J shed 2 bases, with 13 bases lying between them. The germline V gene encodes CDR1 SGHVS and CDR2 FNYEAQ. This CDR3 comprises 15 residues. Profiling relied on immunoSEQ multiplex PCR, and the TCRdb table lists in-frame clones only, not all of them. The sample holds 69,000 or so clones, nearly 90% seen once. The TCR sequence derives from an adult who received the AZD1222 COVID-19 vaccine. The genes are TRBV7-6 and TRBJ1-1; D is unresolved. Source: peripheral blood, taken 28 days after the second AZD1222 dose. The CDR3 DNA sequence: TGTGCCAGCAGCTTCCTGAGGTCCGAAAACACTGAAGCTTTCTTT. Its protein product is CASSFLRSENTEAFF. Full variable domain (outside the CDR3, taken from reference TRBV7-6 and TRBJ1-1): GAGVSQSPRYKVTKRGQDVALRCDPISGHVSLYWYRQALGQGPEFLTYFNYEAQQDKSGLPNDRFSAERPEGSISTLTIQRTEQRDSAMYRCASSFLRSENTEAFFGQGTRLTVV.